A selection of T cell receptor beta chains follows, all from one sample in a study of blood T cell repertoires in COVID-19. Libraries were prepared by immunoSEQ multiplex PCR; TCRdb keeps only in-frame clonotypes and omits some of them. The sample has roughly 68,000 clones, around four fifths seen once. Material: peripheral blood. These receptors came from a man aged 55 to 69 with COVID-19, enrolled during active disease. Both conserved end residues are part of each CDR3. Fields, in order: D gene, V gene, clone size, J gene, CDR3 DNA, CDR3 protein. A D gene is named only where the DNA matches it firmly. Clone size is given for some rows only: seen once, a few or many times, or a class if the clone is expanded.

D gene: -
V gene: TRBV21-1
clone size: -
J gene: TRBJ2-7
CDR3 DNA: TGTGCCAGCACCGATAGATTCTACGAGCAGTACTTC
CDR3 protein: CASTDRFYEQYF

D gene: TRBD1
V gene: TRBV20-1
clone size: -
J gene: TRBJ2-7
CDR3 DNA: TGCAGTGCTAGTGGACAGGGGAATCAATACGAGCAGTACTTC
CDR3 protein: CSASGQGNQYEQYF

D gene: -
V gene: TRBV3-1/TRBV3-2
clone size: -
J gene: TRBJ2-2
CDR3 DNA: TGTGCCAGCAGCCAAGTTCAGACAGGGAGGATCGCCGGGGAGCTGTTTTTT
CDR3 protein: CASSQVQTGRIAGELFF

D gene: -
V gene: TRBV28
clone size: many
J gene: TRBJ2-5
CDR3 DNA: TGTGCCAGCAGTTTAATCCCCGATCTCGAGAAGACCCAGTACTTC
CDR3 protein: CASSLIPDLEKTQYF

D gene: TRBD2
V gene: TRBV11-3
clone size: -
J gene: TRBJ2-5
CDR3 DNA: TGTGCCAGCAGCTTGGGACTAGCGGGAGGGATGGAGACCCAGTACTTC
CDR3 protein: CASSLGLAGGMETQYF

D gene: -
V gene: TRBV21-1
clone size: -
J gene: TRBJ1-5
CDR3 DNA: TGTGGAGGGACAGAGGAGATTCAGCCCCAGCATTTT
CDR3 protein: CGGTEEIQPQHF

D gene: -
V gene: TRBV18
clone size: -
J gene: TRBJ1-4
CDR3 DNA: TGTGCCAGCTCACCACCGGCCAGGCCTAATGAAAAACTGTTTTTT
CDR3 protein: CASSPPARPNEKLFF

D gene: -
V gene: TRBV7-9
clone size: -
J gene: TRBJ2-7
CDR3 DNA: TGTGCCAGCAGCTTAGCGCTCGTGAGGACGGGAGAGCAGTACTTC
CDR3 protein: CASSLALVRTGEQYF

D gene: TRBD2
V gene: TRBV7-2
clone size: -
J gene: TRBJ2-7
CDR3 DNA: TGTGCCAGCAGCGCCACTCCGGGACTACCAGTCGAGCAGTACTTC
CDR3 protein: CASSATPGLPVEQYF

D gene: TRBD1
V gene: TRBV28
clone size: few
J gene: TRBJ1-3
CDR3 DNA: TGTGCCAGCAGTTTAGGGGGACAGGGACACACCATATATTTT
CDR3 protein: CASSLGGQGHTIYF

D gene: TRBD1
V gene: TRBV5-1
clone size: -
J gene: TRBJ1-2
CDR3 DNA: TGCGCCAGCAGCCCTGGACAGGGCTATGGCTACACCTTC
CDR3 protein: CASSPGQGYGYTF

D gene: -
V gene: TRBV12-3/TRBV12-4
clone size: -
J gene: TRBJ2-3
CDR3 DNA: TGTGCCAGCAGTCCATTGACTCGATGGGCGCAGTATTTT
CDR3 protein: CASSPLTRWAQYF

D gene: -
V gene: TRBV19
clone size: -
J gene: TRBJ1-5
CDR3 DNA: TGTGCCAGTAGTATTCAGGGTAGCAATCAGCCCCAGCATTTT
CDR3 protein: CASSIQGSNQPQHF

D gene: TRBD2
V gene: TRBV5-1
clone size: -
J gene: TRBJ2-3
CDR3 DNA: TGCGCCAGCAGCCCCCTCGCGGGGGGCACAGATACGCAGTATTTT
CDR3 protein: CASSPLAGGTDTQYF

D gene: TRBD2
V gene: TRBV3-1/TRBV3-2
clone size: -
J gene: TRBJ2-2
CDR3 DNA: TGTGCCAGCAGCCGTGCCGGGACTAGCTCCGGGGAGCTGTTTTTT
CDR3 protein: CASSRAGTSSGELFF

D gene: TRBD1
V gene: TRBV29-1
clone size: -
J gene: TRBJ2-3
CDR3 DNA: TGCAGCGTGAGACAGGGGGGAGGTCAAGATACGCAGTATTTT
CDR3 protein: CSVRQGGGQDTQYF

D gene: -
V gene: TRBV2
clone size: -
J gene: TRBJ2-7
CDR3 DNA: TGTGCCAGCAAGGAGGGAGAGCACGAGCAGTACTTC
CDR3 protein: CASKEGEHEQYF

D gene: TRBD2
V gene: TRBV19
clone size: -
J gene: TRBJ2-3
CDR3 DNA: TGTGCCAGTAGGCCACCGGGACTAGCAACAGATACGCAGTATTTT
CDR3 protein: CASRPPGLATDTQYF

D gene: -
V gene: TRBV18
clone size: once
J gene: TRBJ1-3
CDR3 DNA: TGTGCCAGCTCACGGACACGGTGGGAAGCCACCATATATTTT
CDR3 protein: CASSRTRWEATIYF

D gene: TRBD1
V gene: TRBV18
clone size: -
J gene: TRBJ2-2
CDR3 DNA: TGTGCCAGCTCACCACAGACAGGGGCCGGGGAGCTGTTTTTT
CDR3 protein: CASSPQTGAGELFF

D gene: TRBD2
V gene: TRBV3-1/TRBV3-2
clone size: -
J gene: TRBJ2-1
CDR3 DNA: TGTGCCAGCAGCCAAGTGGGGCTAGCGGGTAGGAATGAGCAGTTCTTC
CDR3 protein: CASSQVGLAGRNEQFF

D gene: TRBD1
V gene: TRBV2
clone size: -
J gene: TRBJ1-2
CDR3 DNA: TGTGCCAGCGGGGGACAGGGCTATGGCTACACCTTC
CDR3 protein: CASGGQGYGYTF

D gene: -
V gene: TRBV5-1
clone size: -
J gene: TRBJ2-7
CDR3 DNA: TGCGCCAGCAGCGGGCCGGGAAGGAACGAGCAGTACTTC
CDR3 protein: CASSGPGRNEQYF

D gene: -
V gene: TRBV7-9
clone size: -
J gene: TRBJ1-1
CDR3 DNA: TGTGCCAGCAGTTCCACTCGGATCCGGGTTGCTGAAGCTTTCTTT
CDR3 protein: CASSSTRIRVAEAFF